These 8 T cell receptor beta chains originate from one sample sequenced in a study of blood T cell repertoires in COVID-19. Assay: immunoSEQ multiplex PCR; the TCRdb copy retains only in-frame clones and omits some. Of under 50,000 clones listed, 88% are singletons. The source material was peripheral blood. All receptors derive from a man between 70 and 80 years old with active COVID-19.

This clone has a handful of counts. CDR3 region: CASATAERNQETQYF. In DNA, the CDR3 is TGTGCCAGCGCCACGGCGGAGAGAAACCAAGAGACCCAGTACTTC. The chain has TRBV27 and TRBJ2-5; D gene ambiguous. Germline-derived CDR1 and CDR2 are MNHEY and SMNVEV (reference sequence). The CDR3 has 15 amino acids. V was pared by 8 bases and J by 0 bases, with 16 bases between.

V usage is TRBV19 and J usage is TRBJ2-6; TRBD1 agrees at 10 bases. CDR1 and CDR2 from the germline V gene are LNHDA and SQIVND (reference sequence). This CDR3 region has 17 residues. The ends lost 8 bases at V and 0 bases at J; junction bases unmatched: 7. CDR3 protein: CASYTGTGDSGANVLTF. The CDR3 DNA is TGTGCCAGTTATACCGGGACAGGGGACTCTGGGGCCAACGTCCTGACTTTC.

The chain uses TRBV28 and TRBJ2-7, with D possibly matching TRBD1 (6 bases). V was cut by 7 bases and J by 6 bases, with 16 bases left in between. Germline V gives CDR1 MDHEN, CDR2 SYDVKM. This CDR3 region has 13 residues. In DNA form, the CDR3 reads TGTGCCAGCAACCAGCTGCAGGGGCCCGAGCAGTACTTC. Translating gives CASNQLQGPEQYF.

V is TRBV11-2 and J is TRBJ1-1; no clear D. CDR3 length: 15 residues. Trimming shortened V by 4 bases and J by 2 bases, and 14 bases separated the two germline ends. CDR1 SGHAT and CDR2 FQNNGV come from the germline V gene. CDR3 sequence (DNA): TGTGCCAGCAGCTGGGGAGGGCAGCTAAACACTGAAGCTTTCTTT. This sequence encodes CASSWGGQLNTEAFF.

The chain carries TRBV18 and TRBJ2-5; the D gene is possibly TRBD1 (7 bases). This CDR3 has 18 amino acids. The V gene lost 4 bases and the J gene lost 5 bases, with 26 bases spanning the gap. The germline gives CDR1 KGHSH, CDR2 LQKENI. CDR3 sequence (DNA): TGTGCCAGCTCACGCCGACAGGGCCCAGCGGGTTTCATGGAGACCCAGTACTTC. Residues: CASSRRQGPAGFMETQYF.

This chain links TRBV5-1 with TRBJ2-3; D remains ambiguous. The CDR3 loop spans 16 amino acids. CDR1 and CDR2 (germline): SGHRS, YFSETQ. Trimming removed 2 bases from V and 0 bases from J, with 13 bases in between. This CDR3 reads CASSFGAPPSTDTQYF. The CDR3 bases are TGCGCCAGCAGCTTTGGAGCCCCCCCTAGCACAGATACGCAGTATTTT.

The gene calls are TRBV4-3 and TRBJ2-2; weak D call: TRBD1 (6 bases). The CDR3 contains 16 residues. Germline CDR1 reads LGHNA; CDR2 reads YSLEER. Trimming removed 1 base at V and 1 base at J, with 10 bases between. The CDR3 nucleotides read TGCGCCAGCAGCCAAGCCAAGGGGGAGAACACCGGGGAGCTGTTTTTT. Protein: CASSQAKGENTGELFF.

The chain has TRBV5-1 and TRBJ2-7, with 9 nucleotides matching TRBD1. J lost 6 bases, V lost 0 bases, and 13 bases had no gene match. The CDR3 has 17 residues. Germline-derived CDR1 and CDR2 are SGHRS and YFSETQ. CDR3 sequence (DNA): TGCGCCAGCAGCTTGGCCATAGTGGGACAGGGACTGAGCGAGCAGTACTTC. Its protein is CASSLAIVGQGLSEQYF.